A single sample gave rise to the 11 T cell receptor beta chains below, sequenced in a study of blood T cell repertoires in COVID-19. TCRdb keeps only in-frame clones here, not all; method: immunoSEQ multiplex PCR. Of 200,000 to 250,000 clones in the sample, 70% to 90% were seen once. The sample taken for sequencing was peripheral blood. These receptors were taken from a man aged 18 to 30 with active or convalescent COVID-19.

The chain joins TRBV29-1 to TRBJ1-3; 8 positions agree with TRBD1. This CDR3 has 17 residues. Germline lookup yields CDR1 SQVTM and CDR2 ANQGSEA. The V gene end was trimmed by 6 bases and the J gene end by 2 bases; junction bases not matched to a gene: 15. CDR3 in DNA: TGCAGCGTCCAATTAGGACAGGGTCTGATTACTGGAAACACCATATATTTT. Protein: CSVQLGQGLITGNTIYF.

This rearrangement joins TRBV30 to TRBJ2-5; 9 bases align to TRBD1. CDR1 GTSNPN and CDR2 SVGIG come from the germline V gene (reference sequence). This CDR3 is 12 amino acids long. J was trimmed by 7 bases and V by 4 bases; bases with no gene match: 4. The CDR3 here is CAWKTGGMTQYF. The CDR3 nucleotides are TGTGCCTGGAAGACAGGGGGAATGACCCAGTACTTC. The full variable domain, in which reference TRBV30 and TRBJ2-5 provide the parts outside the CDR3, is SQTIHQWPATLVQPVGSPLSLECTVEGTSNPNLYWYRQAAGRGLQLLFYSVGIGQISSEVPQNLSASRPQDRQFILSSKKLLLSDSGFYLCAWKTGGMTQYFGPGTRLLVL.

The chain has TRBV28 and TRBJ1-1; D is possibly TRBD1 (6 bases). The CDR3 covers 14 residues. V shed 5 bases and J shed 2 bases, with 12 bases lying between them. The germline CDR1 and CDR2 sequences are MDHEN and SYDVKM. CDR3 residues: CASSPPDRNTEAFF. CDR3 DNA: TGTGCCAGCAGTCCCCCGGACAGAAACACTGAAGCTTTCTTT.

This chain connects TRBV20-1 to TRBJ1-2; D is undetermined. Germline CDR1 reads DFQATT; CDR2 reads SNEGSKA (reference sequence). Trimming pared 3 bases from V and 8 bases from J, leaving 13 bases between. This CDR3 is built from 12 residues. The CDR3 DNA reads TGCAGTGCTAGTCGTGACGGAGGGGGCTACACCTTC. It yields the protein CSASRDGGGYTF.

This clone appeared a single time. This chain uses TRBV19 with TRBJ2-7; 14 nucleotides match TRBD2. Germline V gene sequence: CDR1 LNHDA, CDR2 SQIVND (reference sequence). The CDR3 has 16 amino acids. V lost 4 bases, J lost 6 bases, and 8 bases stayed unmatched. The CDR3 spells CASSTGTSGSLSEQYF. CDR3 bases: TGTGCCAGTAGTACAGGGACTAGCGGGAGTTTGTCCGAGCAGTACTTC.

This sequence joins TRBV9 and TRBJ1-5; a weak D match, TRBD1 (5 bases). This CDR3 comprises 15 residues. The V and J ends lost 0 bases and 5 bases respectively, with 12 bases between them. Per the germline V gene, CDR1 is SGDLS and CDR2 is YYNGEE. CDR3 DNA sequence: TGTGCCAGCAGCGTAGGGGCTCGGGGGGATCAGCCCCAGCATTTT. Its translation is CASSVGARGDQPQHF.

The table lists this clone with a few counts. V is TRBV30 and J is TRBJ1-2, with 8 bases identical to TRBD1. Germline CDR1 is GTSNPN and CDR2 is SVGIG (reference sequence). CDR3 length equals 13 residues. V lost 3 bases to trimming and J lost 4 bases; unmatched junction nucleotides: 4. The CDR3 coding sequence is TGTGCCTGGAGCCAGGGGGCGGGCTATGGCTACACCTTC. Its protein product is CAWSQGAGYGYTF. The entire variable domain, with the rest obtained from reference TRBV30 and TRBJ1-2, is as follows: SQTIHQWPATLVQPVGSPLSLECTVEGTSNPNLYWYRQAAGRGLQLLFYSVGIGQISSEVPQNLSASRPQDRQFILSSKKLLLSDSGFYLCAWSQGAGYGYTFGSGTRLTVV.

The rearrangement uses TRBV27 and TRBJ1-3; TRBD1 aligns across 7 bases. The length of the CDR3 is 16 residues. Losses at the gene ends were 4 bases for V and 0 bases for J; bases not matched to a gene: 6. The germline gives CDR1 MNHEY, CDR2 SMNVEV (reference sequence). The CDR3: CASSWTGLSSGNTIYF. The CDR3 DNA reads as TGTGCCAGCAGTTGGACAGGCCTTAGCTCTGGAAACACCATATATTTT.

This clone showed up just once. V and J are TRBV4-1 and TRBJ1-3; D remains ambiguous. Germline CDR1 reads MGHRA; CDR2 reads YSYEKL. Trimming pared 1 base from V and 2 bases from J, leaving 9 bases between. The CDR3 consists of 15 residues. This chain's CDR3 is CASSQALGPGNTIYF. The CDR3 DNA reads TGCGCCAGCAGCCAAGCCTTGGGCCCTGGAAACACCATATATTTT.

This clone was recorded once. CDR3 region: CASRLGGSLDGYTF. CDR3 nucleotide sequence: TGTGCCAGTAGACTTGGGGGCAGTCTGGATGGCTACACCTTC. This chain uses TRBV19 with TRBJ1-2, with a tentative D call TRBD1 (6 bases). CDR1 LNHDA and CDR2 SQIVND come from the germline V gene (reference sequence). The CDR3 length is 14 residues. Trimming pared 6 bases from V and 6 bases from J, leaving 17 bases between. The whole variable domain, remainder taken from reference TRBV19 and TRBJ1-2, is DGGITQSPKYLFRKEGQNVTLSCEQNLNHDAMYWYRQDPGQGLRLIYYSQIVNDFQKGDIAEGYSVSREKKESFPLTVTSAQKNPTAFYLCASRLGGSLDGYTFGSGTRLTVV.

The CDR3 loop is CASSPRTGGYNEQFF. CDR3 sequence (DNA): TGTGCCAGCAGCCCCCGGACAGGGGGGTACAATGAGCAGTTCTTC. V gene TRBV7-9 combines with J gene TRBJ2-1; TRBD1 agrees at 10 bases. The germline V gene has CDR1 SEHNR and CDR2 FQNEAQ (reference sequence). The V gene end was trimmed by 5 bases and the J gene end by 4 bases; junction bases not matched to a gene: 5. The CDR3 loop spans 15 amino acids. The complete variable domain, with remaining parts taken from reference TRBV7-9 and TRBJ2-1, reads DTGVSQNPRHKITKRGQNVTFRCDPISEHNRLYWYRQTLGQGPEFLTYFQNEAQLEKSRLLSDRFSAERPKGSFSTLEIQRTEQGDSAMYLCASSPRTGGYNEQFFGPGTRLTVL.